What follows describes a single T cell receptor (beta chain). The clone's antigen remains unknown. No clone much larger than this one lies a single base away; base qualities are absent. This specimen belongs to a study of control samples from healthy donors and cancer patients (dated by TCRdb to the early 2020s). The library was obtained by the immunoSEQ multiplex PCR assay. In TCRdb, the immuneACCESS table is reduced to in-frame sequences with V and J assigned. These tables do not hold every clone; where another copy was compared, an unresolved V gene accounts for under half, and the others remain unexplained. This sample is represented by 50,000 to 55,000 clones; roughly 89% of them were singletons. The ten largest clonotypes hold roughly 1.4% of the sample. Between the V and J ends, shortened by 4 bases and 8 bases respectively, the junction contains 10 bases. Via the germline V gene, CDR1 is KGHDR and CDR2 SFDVKD. The CDR3 covers 12 residues, taking in both the cysteine and the phenylalanine. CDR3 DNA only is kept here, 36 bases in frame from base 1.

The chain uses TRBV24-1 and TRBJ1-1; TRBD1 is a possible D gene, resting on 5 matching bases. The TCR originated in a middle-aged man with colorectal cancer. Input material: PBMCs. The CDR3 has the sequence CATSDLGTEAFF. The sequence in DNA is TGTGCCACCAGTGACCTAGGGACGGAAGCTTTCTTT.